These 5 T cell receptor beta chains were all obtained from the same sample, sequenced in a study of blood T cell repertoires in COVID-19. The data were produced by immunoSEQ multiplex PCR, yet TCRdb's version contains in-frame clones alone and is incomplete. The profile covers 300,000 or so clones, with around four fifths appearing a single time and approximately 1.3% taken by the ten largest. Sequenced: peripheral blood. These receptors were collected from a woman in her forties or fifties with acute or convalescent COVID-19.

The V call is TRBV12-3 or TRBV12-4, the J call TRBJ2-7; D perhaps matches TRBD2 (6 bases). V lost 3 bases and J 4 bases, leaving 7 bases between the germline ends. The CDR3 is 12 residues long. The CDR3 spells CASSFGGYEQYF. For the CDR3, the DNA is TGTGCCAGCAGTTTCGGGGGTTACGAGCAGTACTTC.

J is TRBJ2-7 and V is TRBV9; D is perhaps TRBD2 (6 bases). The V end was cut by 4 bases, the J end by 2 bases, with 13 bases between. The CDR3 spans 14 residues. CDR1 SGDLS and CDR2 YYNGEE come from the germline V gene. CDR3 DNA sequence: TGTGCCAGCAGCCCCCAGGCGGGAACCTACGAGCAGTACTTC. Protein product: CASSPQAGTYEQYF.

CDR3 sequence: CSVETDRGLEAFF. The CDR3 region has the DNA TGCAGCGTTGAAACGGACAGGGGGCTTGAAGCTTTCTTT. The rearrangement uses TRBV29-1 and TRBJ1-1; TRBD1 matches at 11 bases. Trimming at V came to 2 bases and at J to 7 bases, leaving 3 bases not matched to a gene. The CDR3 loop spans 13 amino acids. Per germline, CDR1 SQVTM and CDR2 ANQGSEA.

Concerning this clone itself: At the DNA level, this CDR3 is encoded by other sequences in the same sample as well. This chain uses TRBV5-1 with TRBJ2-1; D is unclear. Germline V gene sequence: CDR1 SGHRS, CDR2 YFSETQ. Trimming shortened V by 0 bases and J by 6 bases, and 7 bases separated the two germline ends. The CDR3 sequence is 13 residues long. Here the CDR3 reads CASSLEAGNEQFF. For the CDR3, the DNA is TGCGCCAGCAGCTTGGAGGCAGGCAATGAGCAGTTCTTC.

The V and J genes are TRBV5-4 and TRBJ2-7; 10 bases fit TRBD1. The CDR3 length is 15 residues. Germline V CDR1 and CDR2: SGHNT, YYREEE (reference sequence). V trimming: 4 bases; J trimming: 2 bases; junction bases outside the gene matches: 6. This chain's CDR3 is CASSRAGTGAYEQYV. The CDR3 DNA reads TGTGCCAGCAGCCGAGCCGGGACAGGGGCCTACGAGCAGTACGTC.